This record concerns one T cell receptor (beta chain) sequence. Its target is not known. Each CDR3 protein gets one entry after TCRdb re-called the 5' RACE reads with MiXCR. The sample has fewer than 15,000 distinct CDR3 sequences, over 15% seen once. The germline V and J ends were trimmed by 5 bases and 1 base, with 9 bases remaining between them. Germline CDR1 is SGHDT and CDR2 is YYEEEE. The CDR3 has 13 residues. This sample was included in a study of spatial heterogeneity in lung cancer. Findings and caveats of the study: Circulating ubiquitous expanded tumor TCRs were observed more frequently at resection than at follow-up.

The time point: sample taken at primary tumor resection. The input material, whole RNA from tumor, nontumor lung or frozen PBMC, was sequenced unsorted. This chain joins TRBV5-6 and TRBJ1-1; D is perhaps TRBD1 (6 bases). The sample in question was PBMCs, obtained at surgery. This clonotype was obtained from a male donor with early-stage non-small cell lung cancer. This CDR3 reads CASRPQGNTEAFF. CDR3 nucleotide sequence: TGTGCCAGCAGACCACAGGGGAACACTGAAGCTTTCTTT. Filled out from reference TRBV5-6 and TRBJ1-1, the complete variable domain reads DAGVTQSPTHLIKTRGQQVTLRCSPKSGHDTVSWYQQALGQGPQFIFQYYEEEERQRGNFPDRFSGHQFPNYSSELNVNALLLGDSALYLCASRPQGNTEAFFGQGTRLTVV.